Presented here are 17 T cell receptor beta chains from one specimen sequenced in a study of blood T cell repertoires in COVID-19. Here immunoSEQ multiplex PCR was the method, and the copy in TCRdb shows in-frame clones only, minus some. The sample yields approximately 670,000 clones, 90% seen once. Sequenced input: peripheral blood. Source of these receptors: a woman younger than 35 with acute or convalescent COVID-19.

This clone was counted a single time. The chain couples TRBV7-2 to TRBJ1-4; D call uncertain. The CDR3 sequence is 14 residues long. The V gene lost 4 bases and the J gene lost 0 bases, with 6 bases spanning the gap. Germline CDR1 SGHTA, CDR2 FQGNSA. The CDR3 DNA reads as TGTGCCAGCAGCTACAGAGCAACTAATGAAAAACTGTTTTTT. Protein: CASSYRATNEKLFF. Variable domain in full (rest from reference TRBV7-2 and TRBJ1-4): GAGVSQSPSNKVTEKGKDVELRCDPISGHTALYWYRQSLGQGLEFLIYFQGNSAPDKSGLPSDRFSAERTGGSVSTLTIQRTQQEDSAVYLCASSYRATNEKLFFGSGTQLSVL.

V and J are TRBV7-2 and TRBJ2-7, with TRBD1 as a possible D gene (5 bases). Germline V gives CDR1 SGHTA, CDR2 FQGNSA. V dropped 2 bases and J dropped 0 bases, with 11 bases sitting between them. The CDR3 loop spans 15 amino acids. The CDR3 nucleotides read TGTGCCAGCAGCTTATTGGGGCAGAGCTCCTACGAGCAGTACTTC. Residues: CASSLLGQSSYEQYF.

The chain has TRBV18 and TRBJ2-1; D possibly corresponds to TRBD1 (7 bases). CDR3 length: 16 residues. The V end lost 3 bases, the J end lost 0 bases, and 12 bases lay between the germline ends. Germline CDR1 and CDR2: KGHSH and LQKENI. In DNA form, the CDR3 reads TGTGCCAGCTCACCCGCAGGGGGGAGCTCCTACAATGAGCAGTTCTTC. This translates into CASSPAGGSSYNEQFF.

This chain links TRBV4-1 with TRBJ2-7, with 7 bases identical to TRBD2. This CDR3 spans 14 amino acids. Germline V gene lookup returns CDR1 MGHRA and CDR2 YSYEKL. V shed 2 bases, J shed 7 bases, and the junction held 8 bases outside the gene matches. The DNA for the CDR3 is TGCGCCAGCAGCCAATCCCAGCTACTAGCGGAGCAGTACTTC. Its translation: CASSQSQLLAEQYF.

This clone was counted a few times. This chain joins TRBV7-9 and TRBJ1-2; 7 positions agree with TRBD1. The CDR3 loop spans 16 amino acids. Germline CDR1 and CDR2: SEHNR and FQNEAQ (reference sequence). V trimming: 5 bases; J trimming: 2 bases; junction bases outside the gene matches: 11. The CDR3 DNA is TGTGCCAGCAGCCAACTAATGCCGGGACAGAACTATGGCTACACCTTC. Translation: CASSQLMPGQNYGYTF.

CDR3 amino acids: CASSSPRGGRNEQYF. CDR3 nucleotide sequence: TGTGCCAGCAGTTCCCCCCGTGGGGGCCGGAACGAGCAGTACTTC. V is TRBV28 and J is TRBJ2-7; D is perhaps TRBD1 (6 bases). CDR1 MDHEN and CDR2 SYDVKM come from the germline V gene. Trimming removed 4 bases at V and 5 bases at J, with 18 bases between. The CDR3 runs 15 residues.

The chain employs TRBV4-1 and TRBJ1-2; 7 bases are a match to TRBD1. V trimming: 3 bases; J trimming: 2 bases; junction bases outside the gene matches: 0. Germline CDR1 MGHRA, CDR2 YSYEKL. CDR3 length: 13 amino acids. The CDR3 reads CASSQGQNYGYTF. CDR3 in DNA: TGCGCCAGCAGCCAGGGACAGAACTATGGCTACACCTTC.

This clone has just one count. The V call is TRBV24-1, the J call TRBJ1-4; D uncertain. The CDR3 totals 14 residues. Germline CDR1 reads KGHDR; CDR2 reads SFDVKD. The V gene lost 4 bases and the J gene lost 7 bases, with 12 bases spanning the gap. This CDR3 is CATSDPSRGEKLFF. As DNA, the CDR3 is TGTGCCACCAGTGACCCCTCGCGTGGTGAAAAACTGTTTTTT.

The chain employs TRBV4-3 and TRBJ1-2; 9 nucleotides align to TRBD1. This CDR3 is 16 amino acids long. Per germline, CDR1 LGHNA and CDR2 YSLEER. After removal of 0 bases from V and 5 bases from J, the junction contained 7 bases not matched to a gene. The CDR3 DNA follows: TGCGCCAGCAGCCAAGATTTGGCGGGACAGGGATATGGCTACACCTTC. As protein: CASSQDLAGQGYGYTF.

Only one count was recorded for this clone. This chain links TRBV7-9 with TRBJ1-6; D possibly corresponds to TRBD1 (6 bases). The CDR3 is 17 amino acids. The germline V gene encodes CDR1 SEHNR and CDR2 FQNEAQ (reference sequence). The germline V and J ends were trimmed by 0 bases and 5 bases, with 14 bases remaining between them. DNA of the CDR3: TGTGCCAGCAGCTTAGCGCTTGGGGACATCGATAATTCACCCCTCCACTTT. This gives the protein CASSLALGDIDNSPLHF.

The chain combines TRBV12-5 with TRBJ1-1, with D possibly TRBD1 on 6 matching bases. Trimming removed 5 bases from V and 5 bases from J, with 18 bases in between. Germline V gives CDR1 LGHNT, CDR2 FRNRAP. CDR3 length: 15 residues. This CDR3 reads CASGPSSDRRTEAFF. DNA of the CDR3: TGTGCTAGTGGTCCCAGCTCCGACAGGCGGACTGAAGCTTTCTTT.

The gene calls are TRBV27 and TRBJ2-6; a possible D gene is TRBD1 (6 bases). Per germline, CDR1 MNHEY and CDR2 SMNVEV (reference sequence). V dropped 5 bases and J dropped 2 bases, with 16 bases sitting between them. The CDR3 extends over 17 amino acids. The CDR3 DNA reads as TGTGCCAGCAGTAGACAGGATACCTCGACTGGGGCCAACGTCCTGACTTTC. This translates into CASSRQDTSTGANVLTF.

The chain uses TRBV5-1 and TRBJ1-1, with 9 bases lining up with TRBD1. Looked up from germline, CDR1 is SGHRS and CDR2 is YFSETQ. The CDR3 contains 16 residues. The V gene end was trimmed by 4 bases and the J gene end by 2 bases; junction bases not matched to a gene: 9. This chain's CDR3 is CASSKQGAEVNTEAFF. Written as DNA, the CDR3 is TGCGCCAGCAGCAAACAGGGGGCGGAGGTAAACACTGAAGCTTTCTTT.

The rearrangement links TRBV25-1 to TRBJ1-2; TRBD1 matches 10 bases. This CDR3 is built from 15 residues. Losses at the gene ends were 3 bases for V and 6 bases for J; bases not matched to a gene: 7. Germline loops: CDR1 MGHDK, CDR2 SYGVNS. The CDR3 DNA is TGTGCCAGCAGTGATCTAGACAGGGGGCGGGATGGCTACACCTTC. Translated, it gives CASSDLDRGRDGYTF.

The rearrangement joins TRBV4-3 to TRBJ1-5, with a weak D call TRBD1 (5 bases). Germline CDR1 and CDR2: LGHNA and YSLEER. CDR3 size: 15 residues. Deletions cut 3 bases from V and 5 bases from J, with 14 bases between. CDR3 sequence: CASSQAGTPYQPQHF. DNA of the CDR3: TGCGCCAGCAGCCAGGCTGGGACTCCTTATCAGCCCCAGCATTTT.

The chain couples TRBV7-2 to TRBJ1-1; 7 positions agree with TRBD1. The CDR3 is made up of 15 amino acids. The junction had 3 bases not matched to a gene; V was cut back by 1 base and J by 1 base. Germline V CDR1 and CDR2: SGHTA, FQGNSA. The CDR3 DNA reads TGTGCCAGCAGCTTAGTGGGACAGCCGAACACTGAAGCTTTCTTT. This translates into CASSLVGQPNTEAFF.

V and J are TRBV2 and TRBJ2-1; 9 bases are a match to TRBD2. The CDR3 is made up of 16 amino acids. Germline V gene lookup returns CDR1 SNHLY and CDR2 FYNNEI. The junction had 15 bases not matched to a gene; V was cut back by 8 bases and J by 7 bases. CDR3 amino acids: CASVGIAGAPGNEQFF. The CDR3, as DNA: TGTGCCAGCGTGGGGATAGCGGGGGCCCCGGGGAATGAGCAGTTCTTC.